This T cell receptor beta chain was sequenced for a study of molecular identifiers for immune sequencing clone quantification. When naive CD8 T cells were sorted, they were gated as CD8+CD4-CCR7+CD45RA+. Listed TCR primers, together with previously described methods, were used for the bulk TCR libraries. TCRdb re-analysed the PCR reads in MiXCR, keeping a single row per CDR3 protein. This table holds about 630,000 distinct CDR3 sequences, roughly 25% found once. Germline lookup yields CDR1 SGHVS and CDR2 FNYEAQ. J was trimmed by 7 bases and V by 5 bases; bases with no gene match: 10. The CDR3 runs to 14 residues. The sample holds a few counts of this clonotype.

This clonotype was obtained from a human donor in good health. Some libraries in this study had Jurkat cell RNA spiked in. The specimen was naive CD8+ T cells from blood, with Jurkat cell RNA spiked in. Specified subset: FACS-sorted CD8+CD4-CCR7+CD45RA+ naive T cells. This chain connects TRBV7-6 to TRBJ2-7; 8 positions agree with TRBD2. CDR3 sequence reads: CASSQLAAGREQYF. CDR3 in DNA: TGTGCCAGCAGCCAACTAGCGGCGGGTCGGGAGCAGTACTTC.